The clone carrying this T cell receptor (beta chain) was counted a single time. These data come from a study of technical replicates of blood from a handful of donors. Germline-derived CDR1 and CDR2 are ENHRY and SYGVKD. This CDR3 is built from 14 residues. V was trimmed by 4 bases and J by 4 bases, leaving 14 bases between them. Some clones are missing from TCRdb's copy, which holds only in-frame ones; the method was immunoSEQ multiplex PCR. This table holds about 56,000 clones, around 96% found once. This receptor was identified in a human donor in good health. Some clones in this sample may be carry-over from other donors' samples. What was sequenced was PBMCs. The chain employs TRBV10-3 and TRBJ2-7, with a tentative D call TRBD1 (6 bases). The CDR3 coding sequence is TGTGCCATCAGTGGGGACACGGCCCCTTACGAGCAGTACTTC. Translation: CAISGDTAPYEQYF.